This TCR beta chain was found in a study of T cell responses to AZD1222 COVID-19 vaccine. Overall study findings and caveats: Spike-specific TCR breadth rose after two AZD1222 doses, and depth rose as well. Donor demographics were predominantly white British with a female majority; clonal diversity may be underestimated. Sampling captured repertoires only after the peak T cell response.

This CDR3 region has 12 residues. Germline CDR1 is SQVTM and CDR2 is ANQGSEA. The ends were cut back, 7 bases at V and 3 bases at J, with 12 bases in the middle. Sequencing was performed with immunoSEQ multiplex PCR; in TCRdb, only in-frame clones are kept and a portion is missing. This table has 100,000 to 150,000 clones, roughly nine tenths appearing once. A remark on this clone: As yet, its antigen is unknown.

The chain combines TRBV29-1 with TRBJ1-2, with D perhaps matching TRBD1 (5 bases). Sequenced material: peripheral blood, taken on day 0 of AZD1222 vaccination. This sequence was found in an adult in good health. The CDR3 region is CSGGESDYGYTF. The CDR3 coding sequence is TGCAGCGGAGGGGAGAGTGACTATGGCTACACCTTC.